Below, one T cell receptor (beta chain) is given with its context. CDR3 length equals 15 residues. CDR1 is MGHRA, CDR2 YSYEKL, per germline. With 2 bases removed from V and 7 bases from J, the gap between germline ends came to 17 bases. The data belong to a study of cytomegalovirus exposure and HLA in healthy donors. TCRdb keeps only in-frame clones here, not all; method: immunoSEQ multiplex PCR. The sample consists of approximately 300,000 clones, 80% to 90% of them appearing once. Sequencing input: PBMCs. This clonotype was sampled from a young woman in good health and CMV-seronegative. The rearrangement links TRBV4-1 to TRBJ1-1; unclear D gene. The CDR3 protein is CASSQNLLYPLEAFF. The CDR3 DNA is TGCGCCAGCAGCCAAAATCTATTATATCCTCTTGAAGCTTTCTTT.